A single T cell receptor beta chain is shown here with its context. This sample also contains other DNA sequences that code for the same CDR3. The data were obtained in a study of blood T cell repertoires in COVID-19. Study overall: Researchers got acute and convalescent COVID-19 samples from the United States, Italy and Spain. The cDNA or gDNA used as material had been derived from T cells, B-cell-depleted T cells, or PBMCs.

The CDR3 has 15 residues. Between the trimmed V and J ends, which lost 2 bases and 0 bases, there was a span of 5 bases. Germline CDR1 MNHEY, CDR2 SVGAGI. As originally analysed: Estimation of nucleated cell counts was performed using reference gene primer amplification. Sequencing was performed with immunoSEQ multiplex PCR; in TCRdb, only in-frame clones are kept and a portion is missing. V and J calls and clone size are those listed in that table; D and trimming were worked out from the DNA. The table includes about 98,000 clones, approximately 86% detected once. The sequenced sample consisted of peripheral blood. The TCR sequence derives from a man in his 70s with active or convalescent COVID-19. This rearrangement joins TRBV6-5 to TRBJ2-6; D remains ambiguous. CDR3 bases: TGTGCCAGCAGTTACGGCGGCTCTGGGGCCAACGTCCTGACTTTC. Protein product: CASSYGGSGANVLTF.